One sample yielded the 29 T cell receptor beta chains listed below, sequenced in a study of T cells expressing NK-cell markers. TCRdb re-called the 5' RACE reads; every CDR3 protein appears as one record, without DNA. Its table lists about 460,000 distinct CDR3 sequences. The sequenced material came from blood T cells: a sorted CD56 or NKG2C T cell subset, CD4+ or CD8+ T cells, or bulk PBMC T cells (not recorded which). The receptors originated from a woman aged 45-59 years in good health.

V gene TRBV6-5 combines with J gene TRBJ1-1; TCRdb selects TRBD1, and the lack of DNA leaves this call unchecked. The CDR3 has 14 residues. Germline CDR1 MNHEY, CDR2 SVGAGI. This CDR3 reads CASRPGQGRAEAFF.

The rearrangement links TRBV9 to TRBJ2-3; the TCRdb D gene call, TRBD2, has no DNA to confirm it. This CDR3 has 18 amino acids. Germline V gene lookup returns CDR1 SGDLS and CDR2 YYNGEE. This CDR3 is CASSVAPGLAGGTDTQYF.

The chain employs TRBV28 and TRBJ2-2; TCRdb selects TRBD1, and the lack of DNA leaves this call unchecked. The CDR3 is 15 amino acids. Germline values: CDR1 MDHEN, CDR2 SYDVKM. The CDR3 sequence: CASTGGQGLTGELFF.

This chain joins TRBV20-1 and TRBJ2-7; TCRdb's D gene call, TRBD1, goes unchecked for lack of DNA. Germline CDR1 and CDR2: DFQATT and SNEGSKA (reference sequence). This CDR3 contains 11 residues. The CDR3 here is CSASPQYEQYF.

This rearrangement joins TRBV5-5 to TRBJ1-2. From germline, CDR1 is SGHKS and CDR2 YYEKEE (reference sequence). The CDR3 runs 11 residues. The CDR3: CASSTIYGYTF.

The rearrangement uses TRBV27 and TRBJ2-7; TCRdb lists TRBD1, though no DNA is available to test this call. This CDR3 is built from 18 residues. Germline assignment: CDR1 MNHEY and CDR2 SMNVEV (reference sequence). CDR3 loop: CASSLSGIGTGAPYEQYF.

The chain uses TRBV4-1 and TRBJ1-2; TCRdb outputs TRBD1, but without DNA this stays unchecked. This CDR3 has 16 residues. CDR1 and CDR2 from the germline V gene are MGHRA and YSYEKL. The CDR3 protein is CASSQEWGQGHYGYTF.

The J gene is TRBJ1-1, the V gene TRBV16; without DNA, the TCRdb call of TRBD1 cannot be checked. In germline, CDR1 is KGHSY, CDR2 FQNENV. The CDR3 has 15 amino acids. The CDR3 loop reads CASSHRTGLHTEAFF.

The rearrangement joins TRBV10-3 to TRBJ2-2; the D call of TRBD1 rests on TCRdb alone, since no DNA is present to check it. CDR3 length: 15 residues. Germline CDR1 and CDR2: ENHRY and SYGVKD. The CDR3 reads CAISIQGPDTGELFF.

This chain links TRBV6-5 with TRBJ2-5; TCRdb's D call of TRBD1 is untestable without DNA. From germline, CDR1 is MNHEY and CDR2 SVGAGI. The length of the CDR3 is 15 residues. CDR3 region: CASSLDPALGGTQYF.

The V gene is TRBV6-1, the J gene TRBJ1-1. This CDR3 has 13 amino acids. From germline, CDR1 is MNHNS and CDR2 SASEGT. CDR3: CASSQGLHTEAFF.

The chain links TRBV20-1 to TRBJ1-5; TCRdb's D gene call, TRBD1, goes unchecked for lack of DNA. This CDR3 comprises 16 residues. CDR1 is DFQATT, CDR2 SNEGSKA, per germline (reference sequence). This CDR3 is CSASNTGLMGNQPQHF.

This rearrangement joins TRBV6-5 to TRBJ1-5; TCRdb's D gene call, TRBD1, goes unchecked for lack of DNA. Germline lookup yields CDR1 MNHEY and CDR2 SVGAGI. This CDR3 is 14 amino acids long. This CDR3 is CASRGTGDNQPQHF.

CDR3 amino acids: CASSQARLAGGGQFF. The J gene is TRBJ2-1, the V gene TRBV4-2; TCRdb's D call, TRBD2, is unchecked because there is no DNA. The CDR3 runs to 15 residues. In germline, CDR1 is LGHNA, CDR2 YNFKEQ.

This chain connects TRBV24-1 to TRBJ2-1; the D gene TCRdb calls, TRBD2, cannot be checked with no DNA. Per germline, CDR1 KGHDR and CDR2 SFDVKD. This CDR3 contains 14 residues. This chain's CDR3 is CATKKSGTNFEQFF.

This chain links TRBV5-1 with TRBJ2-6. The CDR3 has 14 amino acids. CDR1 is SGHRS, CDR2 YFSETQ, per germline. The chain's CDR3 is CATRQNSGANVLTF.

The CDR3 loop is CASSLWDTQETQYF. This rearrangement joins TRBV7-2 to TRBJ2-5; TCRdb indicates TRBD1, and absent DNA this call remains unverified. In germline, CDR1 is SGHTA, CDR2 FQGNSA. CDR3 length equals 14 residues.

The chain couples TRBV7-2 to TRBJ1-2; the TCRdb call, TRBD1, lacks DNA for checking. CDR3 size: 14 residues. Germline values: CDR1 SGHTA, CDR2 FQGNSA. CDR3 region: CASSLGQIGGGYTF.

J is TRBJ2-3 and V is TRBV5-6; the TCRdb D gene call, TRBD1, has no DNA to confirm it. This CDR3 has 13 residues. The V gene's germline CDR1 is SGHDT and CDR2 YYEEEE. This CDR3 reads CASSGDREDTQYF. The whole variable domain, filled in from reference TRBV5-6 and TRBJ2-3, reads DAGVTQSPTHLIKTRGQQVTLRCSPKSGHDTVSWYQQALGQGPQFIFQYYEEEERQRGNFPDRFSGHQFPNYSSELNVNALLLGDSALYLCASSGDREDTQYFGPGTRLTVL.

The CDR3: CASSSRQGLGTDTQYF. The genes are TRBV27 and TRBJ2-3; with no DNA, the TCRdb D assignment of TRBD1 cannot be verified. The CDR3 has 16 residues. CDR1 and CDR2 (germline): MNHEY, SMNVEV (reference sequence).

The rearrangement uses TRBV7-3 and TRBJ2-3; TCRdb's assignment of TRBD2 cannot be checked, as there is no DNA. The CDR3 totals 14 residues. CDR1 is SGHTA, CDR2 FQGTGA, per germline. CDR3 sequence: CASSQTSGSGAQYF. The full variable domain, completed using reference TRBV7-3 and TRBJ2-3, is GAGVSQTPSNKVTEKGKYVELRCDPISGHTALYWYRQSLGQGPEFLIYFQGTGAADDSGLPNDRFFAVRPEGSVSTLKIQRTERGDSAVYLCASSQTSGSGAQYFGPGTRLTVL.

CDR3 sequence reads: CASSLVQGDYGYTF. The V and J genes are TRBV5-6 and TRBJ1-2; TCRdb's D gene call, TRBD1, goes unchecked for lack of DNA. CDR3 length equals 14 residues. Germline lookup yields CDR1 SGHDT and CDR2 YYEEEE.

The genes are TRBV25-1 and TRBJ2-1; the TCRdb D gene call, TRBD2, has no DNA to confirm it. The germline gives CDR1 MGHDK, CDR2 SYGVNS. The CDR3 extends over 15 amino acids. This CDR3 is CASSEPGLAGVGQFF.

This rearrangement joins TRBV2 to TRBJ2-1; TCRdb calls TRBD1, which cannot be checked without DNA. The V gene's germline CDR1 is SNHLY and CDR2 FYNNEI. CDR3 length: 12 residues. The CDR3 reads CASSETGYEQFF. The whole variable domain, remainder taken from reference TRBV2 and TRBJ2-1, is EPEVTQTPSHQVTQMGQEVILRCVPISNHLYFYWYRQILGQKVEFLVSFYNNEISEKSEIFDDQFSVERPDGSNFTLKIRSTKLEDSAMYFCASSETGYEQFFGPGTRLTVL.

This chain links TRBV5-1 with TRBJ2-1; TCRdb reports TRBD2, a call that lacks DNA to check it against. CDR1 and CDR2 (germline): SGHRS, YFSETQ. CDR3 length: 15 residues. CDR3 sequence: CASSKTSGRSNEQFF.

The chain joins TRBV12-3 or TRBV12-4 to TRBJ1-3; TCRdb's D gene call, TRBD1, goes unchecked for lack of DNA. There are 13 residues in the CDR3. The CDR3 loop reads CASRGVSGNTIYF.

This chain uses TRBV7-6 with TRBJ2-2. There are 12 residues in the CDR3. The germline CDR1 and CDR2 sequences are SGHVS and FNYEAQ. The CDR3 region is CASSKRTGELFF.

This rearrangement joins TRBV11-3 to TRBJ2-2; lacking DNA, the TRBD2 call made by TCRdb goes unchecked. The germline V gene encodes CDR1 SGHNT and CDR2 YENEEA. This CDR3 is built from 15 residues. The CDR3 sequence: CASSFGPSNTGELFF.

The chain employs TRBV12-3 or TRBV12-4 and TRBJ1-1; absent DNA, TCRdb's TRBD1 call cannot be checked. The CDR3 runs 15 residues. CDR3 sequence: CASSLIVGGVTEAFF.